This T cell receptor (beta chain) was recorded in a study of blood T cells in healthy people across ages. About this clonotype: Since a much larger clone is just one base distant, this may be a read error.

Germline CDR1 reads SGHRS; CDR2 reads YFSETQ. The CDR3 totals 13 residues. Alongside a J-beta primer mix, a sample-barcoded 5' primer served in a second PCR lasting roughly 6 to 11 cycles. Through a template-switch adaptor with 12 random nucleotides, each cDNA molecule received a tag. TCRdb recomputed calls from the 5' RACE reads with MiXCR, one row per CDR3 protein. The sample lists around 1,500,000 distinct CDR3 sequences, 28% occurring once. The chain couples TRBV5-1 to TRBJ1-2, with 7 nucleotides matching TRBD1. The TCR originated in a woman under 40 in good health. Sequenced sample: blood. The CDR3 DNA sequence: TGCGTCAGCAGCGGTCCGACAGGGAATGGCTACACCTTC. The encoded protein is CVSSGPTGNGYTF.